The 2 T cell receptor beta chains below were found in one sample sequenced in a study of blood T cell repertoires in COVID-19. The table came from immunoSEQ multiplex PCR; TCRdb's copy has only in-frame clones and leaves some out. Of around 200,000 clones listed, roughly 85% were seen once; the top ten hold 18%. The sequencing input was PBMCs or T cells enriched from blood (not recorded which). The receptors stem from a man aged 40-49 years who had recovered from COVID-19.

The gene calls are TRBV15 and TRBJ1-1, with a tentative D call TRBD1 (6 bases). Trimming shortened V by 1 base and J by 2 bases, and 8 bases separated the two germline ends. Germline V gene data show CDR1 as LNHNV and CDR2 as YYDKDF (reference sequence). The CDR3 has 14 amino acids. The DNA of the CDR3 is TGTGCCACCAGCAGAGGGACAGTTAACACTGAAGCTTTCTTT. It codes for CATSRGTVNTEAFF.

In nucleotides, the CDR3 is TGTGCCAGCAGTTTGACGGGGGATCCGCAGCCCCAGCATTTT. Translating gives CASSLTGDPQPQHF. J is TRBJ1-5 and V is TRBV28, with a possible D match to TRBD1 (5 bases). V was cut by 3 bases and J by 7 bases, with 13 bases left in between. Germline V lookup: CDR1 MDHEN, CDR2 SYDVKM. The CDR3 covers 14 residues.